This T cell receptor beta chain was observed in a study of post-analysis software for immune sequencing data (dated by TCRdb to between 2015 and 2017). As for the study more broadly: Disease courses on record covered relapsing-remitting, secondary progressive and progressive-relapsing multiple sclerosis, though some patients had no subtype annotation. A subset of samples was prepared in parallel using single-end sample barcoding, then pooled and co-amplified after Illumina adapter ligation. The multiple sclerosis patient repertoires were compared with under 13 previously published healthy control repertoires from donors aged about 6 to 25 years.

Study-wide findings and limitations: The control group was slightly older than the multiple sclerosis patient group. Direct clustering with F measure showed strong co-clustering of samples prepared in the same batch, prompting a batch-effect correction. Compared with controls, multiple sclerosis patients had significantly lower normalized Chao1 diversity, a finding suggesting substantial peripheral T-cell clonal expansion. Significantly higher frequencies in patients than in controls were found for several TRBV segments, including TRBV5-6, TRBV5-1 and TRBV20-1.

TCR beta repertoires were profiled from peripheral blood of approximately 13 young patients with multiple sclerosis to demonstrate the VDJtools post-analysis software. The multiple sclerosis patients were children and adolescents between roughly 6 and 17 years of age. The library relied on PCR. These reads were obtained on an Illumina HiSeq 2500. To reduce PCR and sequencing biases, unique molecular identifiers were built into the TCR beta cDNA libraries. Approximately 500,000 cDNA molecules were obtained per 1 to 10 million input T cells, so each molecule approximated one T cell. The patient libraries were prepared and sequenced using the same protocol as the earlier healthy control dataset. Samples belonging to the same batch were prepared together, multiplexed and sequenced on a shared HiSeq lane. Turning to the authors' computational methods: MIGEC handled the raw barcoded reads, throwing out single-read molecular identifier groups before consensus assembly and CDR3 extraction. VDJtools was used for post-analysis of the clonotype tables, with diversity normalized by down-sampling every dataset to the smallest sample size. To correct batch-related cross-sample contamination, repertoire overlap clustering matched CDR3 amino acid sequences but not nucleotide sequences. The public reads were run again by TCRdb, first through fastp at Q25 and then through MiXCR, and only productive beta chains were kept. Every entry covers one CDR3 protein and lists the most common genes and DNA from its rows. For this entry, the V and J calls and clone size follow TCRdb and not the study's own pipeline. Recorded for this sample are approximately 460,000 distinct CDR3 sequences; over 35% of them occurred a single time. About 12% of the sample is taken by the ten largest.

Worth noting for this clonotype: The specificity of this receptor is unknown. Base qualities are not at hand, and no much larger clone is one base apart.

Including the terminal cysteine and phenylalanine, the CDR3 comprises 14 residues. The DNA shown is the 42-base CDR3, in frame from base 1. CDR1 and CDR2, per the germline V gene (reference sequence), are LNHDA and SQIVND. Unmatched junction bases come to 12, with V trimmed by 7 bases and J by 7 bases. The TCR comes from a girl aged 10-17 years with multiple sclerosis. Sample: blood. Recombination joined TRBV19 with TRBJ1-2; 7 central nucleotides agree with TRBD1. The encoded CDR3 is CASTMGTAQSGYTF. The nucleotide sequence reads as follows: TGTGCCAGTACCATGGGGACAGCGCAATCTGGCTACACCTTC.